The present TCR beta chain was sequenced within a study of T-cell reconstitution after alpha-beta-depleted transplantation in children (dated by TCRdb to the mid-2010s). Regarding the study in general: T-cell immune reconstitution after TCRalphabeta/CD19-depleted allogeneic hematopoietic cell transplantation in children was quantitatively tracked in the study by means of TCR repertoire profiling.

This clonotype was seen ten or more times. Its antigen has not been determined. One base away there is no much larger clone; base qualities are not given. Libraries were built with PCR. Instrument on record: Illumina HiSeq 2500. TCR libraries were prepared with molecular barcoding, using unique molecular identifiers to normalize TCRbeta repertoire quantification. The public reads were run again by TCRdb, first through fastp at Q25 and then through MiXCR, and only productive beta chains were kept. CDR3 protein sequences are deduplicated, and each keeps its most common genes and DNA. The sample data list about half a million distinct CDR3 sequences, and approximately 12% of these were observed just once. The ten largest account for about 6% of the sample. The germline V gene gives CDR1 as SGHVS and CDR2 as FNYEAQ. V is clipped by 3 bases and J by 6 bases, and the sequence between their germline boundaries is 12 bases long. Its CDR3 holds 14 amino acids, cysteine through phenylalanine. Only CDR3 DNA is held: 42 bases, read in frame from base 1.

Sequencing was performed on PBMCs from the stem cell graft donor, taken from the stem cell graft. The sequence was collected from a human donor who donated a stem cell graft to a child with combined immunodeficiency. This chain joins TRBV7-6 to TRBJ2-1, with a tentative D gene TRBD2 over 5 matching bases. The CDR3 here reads CASSFHGNPNEQFF. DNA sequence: TGTGCCAGCAGCTTCCACGGGAATCCCAATGAGCAGTTCTTC.